This T cell receptor (beta chain) came from a study of shared clonotypes between healthy human individuals. Naive CD8 cells lacked CD45RO, underwent positive selection for CCR7 and left out terminally differentiated effector memory CD45RA+ cells. The donors were all Caucasian adults (living in Nashville, Tennessee). CDR1 is SGDLS, CDR2 YYNGEE, per germline. The ends were cut back, 2 bases at V and 6 bases at J, with 11 bases in the middle. The CDR3 has 13 residues. General study points: Relative to their counterparts shared across all four donors, non-shared clonotypes exhibited diminished generation probabilities. Memory subsets generally showed smaller estimated richness than naive subsets did.

Comment on this clone: Its antigen is unidentified.

Around 30,000 T cell genomes, or roughly 200 ng DNA, went into the sorted-subset replicate PCRs. Assay: immunoSEQ multiplex PCR; the TCRdb copy retains only in-frame clones and omits some. The sample yields more than 2 million clones, 93% seen once. V and J are TRBV9 and TRBJ1-1; D is unresolved. Source material: naive CD8+ T cells from PBMCs. This TCR came from a man aged 18 to 35 in good health. Some clones in this sample may be carry-over from other donors' samples. The CDR3 region is CASSVRQISEAFF. CDR3 nucleotide sequence: TGTGCCAGCAGCGTCCGGCAAATATCTGAAGCTTTCTTT.